This T cell receptor beta chain appears in the sequencing data of a study of blood T cells in healthy people across ages. Study conclusions and caveats: Across samples, TCR beta diversity tracked strongly with naive T cell percentage.

In this sample, this clonotype turned up many times. Antigen specificity is unknown. The CDR3 sequence is 16 residues long. Germline V gene data show CDR1 as LGHNA and CDR2 as YNFKEQ. With 0 bases clipped from V and 1 base from J, the junction kept 6 bases outside the gene matches. Through a sample-barcoded 5' primer and a J-beta primer mix, a second PCR was run for roughly 7 to 11 cycles. Via MiXCR, TCRdb re-called the 5' RACE reads, giving one row per CDR3 protein. The sample gives more than 900,000 distinct CDR3 sequences, about 27% of which show up once; about 10% is in the top ten. This sample also appeared in a second study, on T cells of mothers and their children. That source adds: Healthy Caucasian mothers, a few in number, and their six children were the donors. RNA extracted was entirely used for cDNA synthesis, 1.5 ug per 15 ul.

This chain joins TRBV4-2 and TRBJ2-7; 7 bases align to TRBD1. This receptor was obtained from a woman in her thirties or forties in good health. The sequenced material came from blood. The CDR3 DNA reads as TGTGCCAGCAGCCAAGATTGGCCAGGGGGATCCTACGAGCAGTACTTC. It codes for CASSQDWPGGSYEQYF.